This T cell receptor beta chain was recovered during a study of CD8 T cells in ankylosing spondylitis. One entry per CDR3 protein, called by TCRdb with MiXCR from the 5' RACE reads. The sample carries about 100,000 distinct CDR3 sequences, roughly 8.3% recorded once. This clonotype has a count of ten or more. Antigen: not known. The study, taken as a whole, reports: The study identified a TCR beta motif of roughly eight highly homologous variants that appeared characteristic of ankylosing spondylitis blood.

This CDR3 contains 15 residues. The ends were cut back, 2 bases at V and 1 base at J, with 11 bases in the middle. From germline, CDR1 is SGHTA and CDR2 FQGNSA. This chain joins TRBV7-2 and TRBJ1-1; D perhaps matches TRBD1 (6 bases). The sample consisted of blood, either unsorted or a sorted T cell fraction (not recorded which). This clonotype originated in a male donor with ankylosing spondylitis or in good health (not recorded which). The CDR3 coding sequence is TGTGCCAGCAGCTTATGGGGGCGCGGGAACACTGAAGCTTTCTTT. Protein: CASSLWGRGNTEAFF.